The TCR beta chain under discussion was sequenced for a study of shared clonotypes between healthy human individuals. The repertoire was sequenced with immunoSEQ multiplex PCR; TCRdb's copy has only in-frame clones and lacks some. The sample contains 2.3 million or so clones, 85% to 95% of which appear only once. In regard to this clone: Its antigen is as yet unknown.

General observations from the study: The authors expected sequencing depth to affect clonotype sharing among donors.

The CDR3 runs 16 residues. Germline-derived CDR1 and CDR2 are MDHEN and SYDVKM. Trimming stripped 5 bases from V and 6 bases from J, with 20 bases between. Sequenced sample: naive CD4+ T cells from PBMCs. Noted subset: CD45RA+ positively selected. The rearrangement links TRBV28 to TRBJ2-1, with D maybe TRBD2 (7 bases). This receptor was obtained from a man between 18 and 35 years old in good health. Some clones in this sample may be carry-over from other donors' samples. The CDR3 nucleotides are TGTGCCAGCAGTCCCCCAGGCGGGGGCGAAATCAATGAGCAGTTCTTC. It encodes CASSPPGGGEINEQFF.